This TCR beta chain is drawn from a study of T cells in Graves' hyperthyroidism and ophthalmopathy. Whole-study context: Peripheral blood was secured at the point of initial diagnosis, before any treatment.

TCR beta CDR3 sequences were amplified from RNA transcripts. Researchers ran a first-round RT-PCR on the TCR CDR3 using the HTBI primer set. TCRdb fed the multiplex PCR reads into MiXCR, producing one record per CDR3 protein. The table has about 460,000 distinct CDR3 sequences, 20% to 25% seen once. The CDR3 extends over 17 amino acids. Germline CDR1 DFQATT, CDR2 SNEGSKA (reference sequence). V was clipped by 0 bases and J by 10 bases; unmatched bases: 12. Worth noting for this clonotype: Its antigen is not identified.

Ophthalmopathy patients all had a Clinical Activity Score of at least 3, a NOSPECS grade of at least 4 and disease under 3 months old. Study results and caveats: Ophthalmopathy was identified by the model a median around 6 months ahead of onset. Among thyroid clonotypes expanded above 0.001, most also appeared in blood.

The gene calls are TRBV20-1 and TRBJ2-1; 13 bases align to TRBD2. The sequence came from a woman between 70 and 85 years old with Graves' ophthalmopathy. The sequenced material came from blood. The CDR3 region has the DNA TGCAGTGCTAGAGATTCACTAGCGGGAGGGCCCTACAGGGAGCAGTTCTTC. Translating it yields CSARDSLAGGPYREQFF.